This TCR beta chain comes out of a study of shared clonotypes between healthy human individuals. Study conclusions and caveats: Sampling covered blood only; tissue repertoires likely differ.

Per the germline V gene, CDR1 is GTSNPN and CDR2 is SVGIG (reference sequence). V was clipped by 0 bases and J by 2 bases, with 14 bases between them. The CDR3 covers 15 residues. Some clones are missing from TCRdb's copy, which holds only in-frame ones; the method was immunoSEQ multiplex PCR. The sample holds 100,000 or so clones; less than 50% are singletons and the top ten take about 15%. In regard to this clone: Its target is not known.

This TCR was recovered from a woman in her thirties or forties in good health. Some clones in this sample may be carry-over from other donors' samples. Sequencing was carried out using PBMCs. This chain joins TRBV30 and TRBJ2-7; either TRBD1 or TRBD2 may supply D (6 bases each). This CDR3 is CAWSVPGALAYEQYF. The CDR3 DNA reads as TGTGCCTGGAGTGTACCGGGGGCGTTGGCCTACGAGCAGTACTTC.